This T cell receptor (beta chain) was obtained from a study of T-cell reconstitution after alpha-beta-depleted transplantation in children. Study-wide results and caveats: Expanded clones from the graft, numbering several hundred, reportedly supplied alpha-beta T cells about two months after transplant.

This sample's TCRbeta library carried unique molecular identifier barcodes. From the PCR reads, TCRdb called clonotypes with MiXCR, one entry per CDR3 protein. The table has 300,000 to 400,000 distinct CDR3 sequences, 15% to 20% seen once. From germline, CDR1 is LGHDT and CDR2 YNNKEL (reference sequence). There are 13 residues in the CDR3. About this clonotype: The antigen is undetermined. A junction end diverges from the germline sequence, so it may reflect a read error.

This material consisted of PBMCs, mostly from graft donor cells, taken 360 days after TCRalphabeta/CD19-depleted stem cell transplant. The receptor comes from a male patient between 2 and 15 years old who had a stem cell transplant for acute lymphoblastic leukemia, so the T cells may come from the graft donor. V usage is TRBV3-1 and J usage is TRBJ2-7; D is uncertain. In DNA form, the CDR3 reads TGTGCCAGCAGCCAAGACCCCTTCTACGAGAAGTACTTC. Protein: CASSQDPFYEKYF.